This T cell receptor (beta chain) came from a study of beta chain features in type 1 diabetes. Whole-study findings and limits: Although PCR might favor shorter templates, it would do so equally in patients and controls. Cells expressing TCR highly could be over-represented by cDNA sequencing.

Sort purity for all populations was recorded as exceeding 98%. Regarding this clone: As yet, its antigen is unknown.

Germline CDR1 and CDR2: LGHNA and YSLEER. V shed 5 bases and J 6 bases; nucleotides not matched to a gene: 4. CDR3 length equals 15 residues. All of the isolated RNA was reverse transcribed, so expressed TCRB transcripts were sequenced. Method: immunoSEQ multiplex PCR; TCRdb's copy keeps in-frame clones and lacks some. The table includes 35,000 to 50,000 clones, roughly 50% detected once. Sequenced input: stem cell memory CD4+ T cells from blood. The TCR was taken from a woman in her twenties or thirties in good health. The chain couples TRBV4-3 to TRBJ2-1; 13 positions match TRBD2. CDR3 bases: TGCGCCAGCAGCTATACTAGCGGGAGGGCCAATGAGCAGTTCTTC. This gives the protein CASSYTSGRANEQFF.